These 8 T cell receptor beta chains came from one sample sequenced in a study of cytomegalovirus exposure and HLA in healthy donors. The PCR used 60 Vbeta and 13 Jbeta primers. Profiling relied on immunoSEQ multiplex PCR, and the TCRdb table lists in-frame clones only, not all of them. The sample comprises roughly 130,000 clones, 80% of which are singletons, and about 2.5% rests with the top ten. Sample: PBMCs. The receptors were gathered from a man aged 25 to 45 in good health and CMV-seronegative.

The chain has TRBV4-1 and TRBJ2-2; unclear D gene. Trimming took off 1 base at V and 5 bases at J, with 14 bases between the two ends. CDR3 length equals 16 residues. Germline V gives CDR1 MGHRA, CDR2 YSYEKL. The CDR3 coding sequence is TGCGCCAGCAGCCAAGGCCCCGTTACACTAACCGGGGAGCTGTTTTTT. Protein: CASSQGPVTLTGELFF.

CDR3 in amino acids: CASSLAGTGKTQYF. The CDR3 nucleotides are TGTGCCAGCAGCTTAGCCGGGACAGGGAAAACGCAGTATTTT. The V call is TRBV7-2, the J call TRBJ2-3; the match to TRBD1 covers 9 bases. V trimming: 0 bases; J trimming: 9 bases; junction bases outside the gene matches: 4. The CDR3 length is 14 residues. Germline V gene lookup returns CDR1 SGHTA and CDR2 FQGNSA.

The chain recombines TRBV19 with TRBJ1-2; 10 bases align to TRBD1. Germline V gene data show CDR1 as LNHDA and CDR2 as SQIVND (reference sequence). V lost 5 bases and J lost 4; bases outside the gene matches: 4. The length of the CDR3 is 14 residues. The CDR3 is CASSRDRGGYGYTF. The CDR3 DNA sequence: TGTGCCAGTAGTCGGGACAGGGGTGGCTATGGCTACACCTTC. The whole variable domain, remainder taken from reference TRBV19 and TRBJ1-2, is DGGITQSPKYLFRKEGQNVTLSCEQNLNHDAMYWYRQDPGQGLRLIYYSQIVNDFQKGDIAEGYSVSREKKESFPLTVTSAQKNPTAFYLCASSRDRGGYGYTFGSGTRLTVV.

The rearrangement links TRBV6-1 to TRBJ1-5; 7 bases are a match to TRBD1. The CDR3 sequence is 16 residues long. Germline V gene sequence: CDR1 MNHNS, CDR2 SASEGT. With 1 base clipped from V and 1 base from J, the junction kept 4 bases outside the gene matches. DNA of the CDR3: TGTGCCAGCAGTGAAGTTAGGGGGCCGAGCAATCAGCCCCAGCATTTT. Its translation: CASSEVRGPSNQPQHF.

This clone was detected only once. The chain couples TRBV5-8 to TRBJ2-3, with TRBD2 matching 7 bases. J lost 3 bases, V lost 3 bases, and 13 bases had no gene match. CDR3 length: 17 amino acids. Germline V gene lookup returns CDR1 SGHTS and CDR2 YDEGEE. CDR3 nucleotides: TGTGCCAGCAGCTCCGGGAGGTGGGGTAGTGCTACAGATACGCAGTATTTT. As protein: CASSSGRWGSATDTQYF.

In DNA form, the CDR3 reads TGTGCCAGCAGCCCAGGCCCAGACGGGGAGCTGTTTTTT. This encodes CASSPGPDGELFF. V usage is TRBV7-6 and J usage is TRBJ2-2; D unclear. CDR1 is SGHVS, CDR2 FNYEAQ, per germline. Trimming took off 5 bases at V and 7 bases at J, with 11 bases between the two ends. This CDR3 has 13 amino acids. Using reference TRBV7-6 and TRBJ2-2 for the parts outside the CDR3, the full variable domain is GAGVSQSPRYKVTKRGQDVALRCDPISGHVSLYWYRQALGQGPEFLTYFNYEAQQDKSGLPNDRFSAERPEGSISTLTIQRTEQRDSAMYRCASSPGPDGELFFGEGSRLTVL.

J is TRBJ2-1 and V is TRBV15, with 14 bases that match TRBD2. CDR1 and CDR2 from the germline V gene are LNHNV and YYDKDF (reference sequence). CDR3 length: 15 amino acids. V shed 1 base, J shed 14 bases, and the junction held 7 bases outside the gene matches. The CDR3 reads CATSRAFGTSGSKFF. Here the CDR3 DNA reads TGTGCCACCAGCAGAGCCTTCGGGACTAGCGGGAGTAAGTTCTTC.

This chain uses TRBV10-2 with TRBJ2-1, with 8 nucleotides matching TRBD1. The CDR3 is 16 residues long. With 2 bases clipped from V and 4 bases from J, the junction kept 7 bases outside the gene matches. Germline assignment: CDR1 WSHSY and CDR2 SAAADI. CDR3 coding DNA: TGCGCCAGCAGTGAGAAAGGACAGGGTACTTACAATGAGCAGTTCTTC. It encodes CASSEKGQGTYNEQFF.